This TCR beta chain was captured in a study of control samples from healthy donors and cancer patients. A single count supports this clone. Looked up from germline, CDR1 is SGHRS and CDR2 is YFSETQ. Trimming took 4 bases from V and 1 from J, leaving 11 bases between them. The CDR3 is 14 amino acids. Repertoires were generated with immunoSEQ multiplex PCR, while TCRdb's copy carries only in-frame clones and drops some. The repertoire consists of more than 150,000 clones, with roughly 91% occurring once and the leading ten covering about 1.5%. The sequencing input was blood. The chain is built from TRBV5-1 and TRBJ1-1, with unresolved D. The origin of this receptor is a man between 18 and 35 years old in good health. The CDR3 coding sequence is TGCGCCAGCAGCCCGCTAGACCCGAACACTGAAGCTTTCTTT. It specifies CASSPLDPNTEAFF.